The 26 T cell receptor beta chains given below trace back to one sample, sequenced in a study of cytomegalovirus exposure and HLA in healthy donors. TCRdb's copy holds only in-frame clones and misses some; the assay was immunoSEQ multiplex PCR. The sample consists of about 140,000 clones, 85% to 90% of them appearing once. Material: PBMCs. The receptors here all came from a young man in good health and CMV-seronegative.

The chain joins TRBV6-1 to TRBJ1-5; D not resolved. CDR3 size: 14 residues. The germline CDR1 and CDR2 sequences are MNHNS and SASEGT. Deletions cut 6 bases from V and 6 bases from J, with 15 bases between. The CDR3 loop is CASRRDGRVQPQHF. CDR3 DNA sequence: TGTGCCAGCAGGAGGGATGGTCGGGTTCAGCCCCAGCATTTT.

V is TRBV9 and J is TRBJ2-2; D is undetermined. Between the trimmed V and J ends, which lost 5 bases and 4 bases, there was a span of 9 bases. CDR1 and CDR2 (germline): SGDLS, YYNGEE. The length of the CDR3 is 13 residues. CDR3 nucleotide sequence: TGTGCCAGCAGTCCAACATTCACCGGGGAGCTGTTTTTT. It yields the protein CASSPTFTGELFF.

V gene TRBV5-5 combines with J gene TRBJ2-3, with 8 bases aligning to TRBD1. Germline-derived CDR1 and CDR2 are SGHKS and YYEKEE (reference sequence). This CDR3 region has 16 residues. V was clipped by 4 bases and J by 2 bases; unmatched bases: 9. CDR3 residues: CASSPLTGVNTDTQYF. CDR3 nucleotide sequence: TGTGCCAGCAGCCCACTGACAGGGGTGAACACAGATACGCAGTATTTT.

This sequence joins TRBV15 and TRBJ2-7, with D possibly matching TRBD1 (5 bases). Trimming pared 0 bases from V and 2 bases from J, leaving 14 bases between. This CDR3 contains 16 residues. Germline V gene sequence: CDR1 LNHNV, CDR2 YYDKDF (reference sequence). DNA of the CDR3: TGTGCCACCAGCAGAGATCAGGTGACAGTAACCTACGAGCAGTACTTC. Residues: CATSRDQVTVTYEQYF.

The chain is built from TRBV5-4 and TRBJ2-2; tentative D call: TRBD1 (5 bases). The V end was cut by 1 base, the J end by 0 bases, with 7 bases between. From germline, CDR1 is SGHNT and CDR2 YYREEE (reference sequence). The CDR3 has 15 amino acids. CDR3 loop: CASSLKGTNTGELFF. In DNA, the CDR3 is TGTGCCAGCAGCTTGAAGGGGACGAACACCGGGGAGCTGTTTTTT. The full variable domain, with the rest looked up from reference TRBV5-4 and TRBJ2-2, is ETGVTQSPTHLIKTRGQQVTLRCSSQSGHNTVSWYQQALGQGPQFIFQYYREEENGRGNFPPRFSGLQFPNYSSELNVNALELDDSALYLCASSLKGTNTGELFFGEGSRLTVL.

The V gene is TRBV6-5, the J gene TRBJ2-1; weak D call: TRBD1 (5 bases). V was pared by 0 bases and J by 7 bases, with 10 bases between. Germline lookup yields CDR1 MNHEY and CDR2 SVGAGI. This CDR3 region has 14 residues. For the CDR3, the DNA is TGTGCCAGCAGTTACTCGTTCAAGGGGAATGAGCAGTTCTTC. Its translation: CASSYSFKGNEQFF.

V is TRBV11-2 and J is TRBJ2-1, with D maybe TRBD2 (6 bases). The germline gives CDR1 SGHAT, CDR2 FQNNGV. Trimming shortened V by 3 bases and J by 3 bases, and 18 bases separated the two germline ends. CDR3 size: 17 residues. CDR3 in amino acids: CASSFLADPRVYNEQFF. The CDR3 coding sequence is TGTGCCAGCAGCTTCTTAGCGGACCCCCGAGTCTACAATGAGCAGTTCTTC.

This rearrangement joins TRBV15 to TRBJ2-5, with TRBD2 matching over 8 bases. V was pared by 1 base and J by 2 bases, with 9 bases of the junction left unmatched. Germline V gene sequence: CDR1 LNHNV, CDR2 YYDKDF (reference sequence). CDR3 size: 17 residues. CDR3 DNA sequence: TGTGCCACCAGCAGAGGAGGGACGGCTAGCGGGCAAGAGACCCAGTACTTC. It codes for CATSRGGTASGQETQYF.

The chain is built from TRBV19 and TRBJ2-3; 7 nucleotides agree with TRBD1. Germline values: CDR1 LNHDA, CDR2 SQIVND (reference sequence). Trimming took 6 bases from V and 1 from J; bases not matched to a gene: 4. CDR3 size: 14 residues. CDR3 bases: TGTGCCAGTAGCGGGACAGTCGGCACAGATACGCAGTATTTT. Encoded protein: CASSGTVGTDTQYF.

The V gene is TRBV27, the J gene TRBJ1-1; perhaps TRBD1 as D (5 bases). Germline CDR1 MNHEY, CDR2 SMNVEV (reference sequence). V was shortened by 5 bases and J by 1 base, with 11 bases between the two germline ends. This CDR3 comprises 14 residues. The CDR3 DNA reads TGTGCCAGCAGTCGCCCGGGGGGGAACACTGAAGCTTTCTTT. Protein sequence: CASSRPGGNTEAFF.

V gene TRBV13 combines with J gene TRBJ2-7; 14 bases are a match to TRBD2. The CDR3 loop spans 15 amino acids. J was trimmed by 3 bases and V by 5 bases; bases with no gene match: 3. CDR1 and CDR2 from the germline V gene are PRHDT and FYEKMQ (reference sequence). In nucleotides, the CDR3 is TGTGCCAGCAGCCGAGGGACTAGCGGGAGCTACGAGCAGTACTTC. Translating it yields CASSRGTSGSYEQYF.

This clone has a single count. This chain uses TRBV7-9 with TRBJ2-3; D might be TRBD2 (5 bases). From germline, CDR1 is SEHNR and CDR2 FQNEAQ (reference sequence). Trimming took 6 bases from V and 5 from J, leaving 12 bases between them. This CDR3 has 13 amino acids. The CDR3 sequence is CASRDGSIDTQYF. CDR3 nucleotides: TGTGCCAGCAGGGATGGGAGTATAGATACGCAGTATTTT.

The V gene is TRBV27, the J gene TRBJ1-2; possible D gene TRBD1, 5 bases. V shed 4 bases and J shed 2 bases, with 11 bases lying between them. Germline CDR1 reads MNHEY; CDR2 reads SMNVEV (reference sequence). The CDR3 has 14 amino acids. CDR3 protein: CASSSSGGNYGYTF. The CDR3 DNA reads TGTGCCAGCAGTTCCTCGGGGGGGAACTATGGCTACACCTTC.

The CDR3 here is CASGEAGALPEAFF. The CDR3 DNA follows: TGTGCCAGCGGTGAGGCGGGGGCCCTTCCTGAAGCTTTCTTT. The chain links TRBV6-6 to TRBJ1-1; possibly TRBD1 for D (6 bases). The germline gives CDR1 MNHNY, CDR2 SVGAGI (reference sequence). The CDR3 spans 14 residues. V dropped 8 bases and J dropped 6 bases, with 19 bases sitting between them.

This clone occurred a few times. The CDR3 region is CASKLSDQETQYF. In DNA form, the CDR3 reads TGTGCCAGCAAATTGAGCGACCAAGAGACCCAGTACTTC. V gene TRBV4-2 combines with J gene TRBJ2-5; D ambiguous. V was shortened by 7 bases and J by 0 bases, with 9 bases between the two germline ends. Germline V CDR1 and CDR2: LGHNA, YNFKEQ. This CDR3 comprises 13 residues.

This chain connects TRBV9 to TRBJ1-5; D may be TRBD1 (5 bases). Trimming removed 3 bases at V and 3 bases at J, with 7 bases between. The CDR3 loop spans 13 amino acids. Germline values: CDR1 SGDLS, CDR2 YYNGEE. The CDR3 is CASSEGPNQPQHF. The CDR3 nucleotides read TGTGCCAGCAGCGAGGGGCCCAATCAGCCCCAGCATTTT.

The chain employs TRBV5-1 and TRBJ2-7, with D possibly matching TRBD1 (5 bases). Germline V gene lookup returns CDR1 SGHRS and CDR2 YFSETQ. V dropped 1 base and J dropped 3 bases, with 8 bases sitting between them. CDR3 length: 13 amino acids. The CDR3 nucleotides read TGCGCCAGCAGCTTGAAGGGGAACTACGAGCAGTACTTC. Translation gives CASSLKGNYEQYF.

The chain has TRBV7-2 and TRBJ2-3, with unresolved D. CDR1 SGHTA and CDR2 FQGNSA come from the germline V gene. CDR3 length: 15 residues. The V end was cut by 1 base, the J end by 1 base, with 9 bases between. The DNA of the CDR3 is TGTGCCAGCAGCTTAGGGGCACAACGCACAGATACGCAGTATTTT. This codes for CASSLGAQRTDTQYF.

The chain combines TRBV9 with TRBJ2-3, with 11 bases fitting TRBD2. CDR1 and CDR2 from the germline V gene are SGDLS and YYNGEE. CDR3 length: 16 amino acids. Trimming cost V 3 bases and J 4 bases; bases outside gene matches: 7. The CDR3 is CASSDLAGGPADTQYF. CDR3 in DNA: TGTGCCAGCAGCGACTTAGCGGGAGGGCCAGCAGATACGCAGTATTTT.

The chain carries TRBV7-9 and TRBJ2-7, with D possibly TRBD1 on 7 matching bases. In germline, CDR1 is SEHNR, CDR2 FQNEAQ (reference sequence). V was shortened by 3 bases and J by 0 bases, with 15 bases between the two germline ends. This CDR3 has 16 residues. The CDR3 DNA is TGTGCCAGCAGCTTCAGGACAGGAGGGAACTCCTACGAGCAGTACTTC. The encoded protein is CASSFRTGGNSYEQYF. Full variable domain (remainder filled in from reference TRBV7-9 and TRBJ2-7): DTGVSQNPRHKITKRGQNVTFRCDPISEHNRLYWYRQTLGQGPEFLTYFQNEAQLEKSRLLSDRFSAERPKGSFSTLEIQRTEQGDSAMYLCASSFRTGGNSYEQYFGPGTRLTVT.

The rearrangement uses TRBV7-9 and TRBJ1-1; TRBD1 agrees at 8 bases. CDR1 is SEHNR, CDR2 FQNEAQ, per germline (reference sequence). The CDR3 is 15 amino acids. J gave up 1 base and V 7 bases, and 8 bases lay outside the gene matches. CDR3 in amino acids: CASKVTQGENTEAFF. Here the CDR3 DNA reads TGTGCCAGCAAAGTAACACAGGGGGAGAACACTGAAGCTTTCTTT.

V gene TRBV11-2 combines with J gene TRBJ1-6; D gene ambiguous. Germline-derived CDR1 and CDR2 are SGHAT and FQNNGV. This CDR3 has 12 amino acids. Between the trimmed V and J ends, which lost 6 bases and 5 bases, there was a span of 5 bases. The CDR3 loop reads CASSKNNSPLHF. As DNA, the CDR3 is TGTGCCAGCAGTAAAAATAATTCACCCCTCCACTTT.

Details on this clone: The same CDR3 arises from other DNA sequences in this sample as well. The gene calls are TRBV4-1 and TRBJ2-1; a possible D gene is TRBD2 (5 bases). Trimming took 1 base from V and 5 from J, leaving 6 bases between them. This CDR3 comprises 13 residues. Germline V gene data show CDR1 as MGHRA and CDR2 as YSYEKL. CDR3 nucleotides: TGCGCCAGCAGCCAAGGGACTGACAATGAGCAGTTCTTC. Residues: CASSQGTDNEQFF.

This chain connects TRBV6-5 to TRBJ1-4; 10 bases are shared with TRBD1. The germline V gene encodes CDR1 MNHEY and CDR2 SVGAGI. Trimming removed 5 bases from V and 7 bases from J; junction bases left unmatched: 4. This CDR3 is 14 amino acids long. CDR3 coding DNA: TGTGCCAGCAGTCCGACAGGGGGCATTGAAAAACTGTTTTTT. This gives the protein CASSPTGGIEKLFF.

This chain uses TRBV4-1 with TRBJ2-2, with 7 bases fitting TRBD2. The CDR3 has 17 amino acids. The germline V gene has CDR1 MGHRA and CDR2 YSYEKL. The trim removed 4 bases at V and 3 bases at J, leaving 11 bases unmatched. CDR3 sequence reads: CASSPRGPGGDTGELFF. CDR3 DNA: TGCGCCAGCAGCCCCCGGGGCCCGGGAGGCGACACCGGGGAGCTGTTTTTT.

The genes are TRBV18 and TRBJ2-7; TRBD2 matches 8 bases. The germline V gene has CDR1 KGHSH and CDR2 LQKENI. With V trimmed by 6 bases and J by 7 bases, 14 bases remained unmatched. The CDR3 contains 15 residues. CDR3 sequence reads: CASSRTGTRTWEQYF. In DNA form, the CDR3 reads TGTGCCAGCTCCCGAACCGGGACTAGGACCTGGGAGCAGTACTTC.